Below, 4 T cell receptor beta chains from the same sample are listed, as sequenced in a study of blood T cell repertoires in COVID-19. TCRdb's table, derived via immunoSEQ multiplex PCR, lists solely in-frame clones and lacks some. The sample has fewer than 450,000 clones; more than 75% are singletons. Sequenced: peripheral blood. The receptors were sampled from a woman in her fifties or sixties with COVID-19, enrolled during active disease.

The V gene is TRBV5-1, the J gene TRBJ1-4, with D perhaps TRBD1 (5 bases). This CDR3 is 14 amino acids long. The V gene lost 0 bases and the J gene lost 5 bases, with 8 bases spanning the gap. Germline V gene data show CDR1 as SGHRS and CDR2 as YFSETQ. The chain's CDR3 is CASSLGDSNEKLFF. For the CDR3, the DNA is TGCGCCAGCAGCTTGGGGGACTCGAATGAAAAACTGTTTTTT.

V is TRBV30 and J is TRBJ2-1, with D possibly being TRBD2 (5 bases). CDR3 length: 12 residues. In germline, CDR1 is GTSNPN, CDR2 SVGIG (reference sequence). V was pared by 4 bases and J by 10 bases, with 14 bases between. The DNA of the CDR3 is TGTGCCTGGAAAGAGACTAAAGGAGAGCAGTTCTTC. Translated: CAWKETKGEQFF.

For the CDR3, the DNA is TGTGCCAGCAGCAACGAGAGGACAGGGCGTAGCTCCTACGAGCAGTACTTC. It specifies CASSNERTGRSSYEQYF. The chain joins TRBV7-9 to TRBJ2-7; 8 bases fit TRBD1. V was clipped by 5 bases and J by 0 bases; unmatched bases: 12. In germline, CDR1 is SEHNR, CDR2 FQNEAQ (reference sequence). The CDR3 covers 17 residues. Full variable domain (remainder filled in from reference TRBV7-9 and TRBJ2-7): DTGVSQNPRHKITKRGQNVTFRCDPISEHNRLYWYRQTLGQGPEFLTYFQNEAQLEKSRLLSDRFSAERPKGSFSTLEIQRTEQGDSAMYLCASSNERTGRSSYEQYFGPGTRLTVT.

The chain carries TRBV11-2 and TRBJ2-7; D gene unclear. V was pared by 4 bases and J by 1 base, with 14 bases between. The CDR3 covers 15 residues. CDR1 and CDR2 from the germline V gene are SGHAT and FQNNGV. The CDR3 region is CASSSRVFASYEQYF. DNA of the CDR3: TGTGCCAGCAGCTCCCGGGTCTTTGCGTCCTACGAGCAGTACTTC.